The next 8 T cell receptor beta chains were all read from a single sample in a study of PD-L1 blockade in urothelial cancer. Sequencing used immunoSEQ multiplex PCR; TCRdb keeps in-frame clones, though not all of them. This sample carries just over 50,000 clones, 70% to 85% of them seen once, and the ten largest clones take less than 4.5%. Source: PBMCs, taken around atezolizumab (anti-PD-L1) treatment. The source is a man between 65 and 85 years old with urothelial cancer.

The chain combines TRBV28 with TRBJ2-2, with TRBD2 matching over 7 bases. Losses at the gene ends were 6 bases for V and 5 bases for J; bases not matched to a gene: 9. Germline V gives CDR1 MDHEN, CDR2 SYDVKM. CDR3 length equals 15 residues. The chain's CDR3 is CASSYRGEWTGELFF. CDR3 nucleotide sequence: TGTGCCAGCAGCTACCGGGGGGAATGGACCGGGGAGCTGTTTTTT.

The sample holds a few counts of this clone. The rearrangement joins TRBV14 to TRBJ2-7, with D possibly being TRBD1 (5 bases). Germline assignment: CDR1 SGHDN and CDR2 FVKESK. V lost 1 base to trimming and J lost 2 bases, with 12 bases between them. This CDR3 comprises 15 residues. The CDR3 bases are TGTGCCAGCAGCCAAGGTAGGGGATATCCCTACGAGCAGTACTTC. Protein: CASSQGRGYPYEQYF. Based on the CDR3 plus reference TRBV14 and TRBJ2-7, the full variable domain is EAGVTQFPSHSVIEKGQTVTLRCDPISGHDNLYWYRRVMGKEIKFLLHFVKESKQDESGMPNNRFLAERTGGTYSTLKVQPAELEDSGVYFCASSQGRGYPYEQYFGPGTRLTVT.

The chain employs TRBV5-4 and TRBJ2-7; D remains unclear. Trimming cost V 2 bases and J 3 bases, with 12 bases left between them. The CDR3 has 14 residues. Per germline, CDR1 SGHNT and CDR2 YYREEE (reference sequence). CDR3 bases: TGTGCCAGCAGCTTTAGTGGAGAGAGCTACGAGCAGTACTTC. Its protein product is CASSFSGESYEQYF. The whole variable domain, remainder taken from reference TRBV5-4 and TRBJ2-7, is ETGVTQSPTHLIKTRGQQVTLRCSSQSGHNTVSWYQQALGQGPQFIFQYYREEENGRGNFPPRFSGLQFPNYSSELNVNALELDDSALYLCASSFSGESYEQYFGPGTRLTVT.

The CDR3 DNA follows: TGTGCCAGTAGCCCAGGACAGGGGTTGGGAGTAAGGACAGATACGCAGTATTTT. Protein sequence: CASSPGQGLGVRTDTQYF. J is TRBJ2-3 and V is TRBV19; 9 nucleotides agree with TRBD1. CDR3 size: 18 residues. V was pared by 6 bases and J by 3 bases, with 16 bases of the junction left unmatched. The germline CDR1 and CDR2 sequences are LNHDA and SQIVND (reference sequence).

V gene TRBV7-2 combines with J gene TRBJ2-5; 7 bases align to TRBD1. Per germline, CDR1 SGHTA and CDR2 FQGNSA. V trimming: 1 base; J trimming: 0 bases; junction bases outside the gene matches: 14. The CDR3 loop spans 19 amino acids. The DNA of the CDR3 is TGTGCCAGCAGCTTAGAAGGGGGACAGTGGGCCCAGTACCAAGAGACCCAGTACTTC. Its protein product is CASSLEGGQWAQYQETQYF.

The chain couples TRBV18 to TRBJ2-7; D may be TRBD1 (9 bases). The V end was cut by 3 bases, the J end by 6 bases, with 15 bases between. This CDR3 comprises 14 residues. Germline CDR1 is KGHSH and CDR2 is LQKENI. This chain's CDR3 is CASSPGQGLGEQYF. The CDR3 region has the DNA TGTGCCAGCTCACCGGGACAGGGACTAGGCGAGCAGTACTTC.

This clone was detected ten times or more. The CDR3 DNA reads TGCGCCAGCAGCCAGAGGGAAGGGGACAAGACCCAGTACTTC. This sequence encodes CASSQREGDKTQYF. The J gene is TRBJ2-5, the V gene TRBV4-1; D perhaps matches TRBD1 (6 bases). The CDR3 extends over 14 amino acids. Trimming removed 3 bases from V and 6 bases from J, with 14 bases in between. CDR1 is MGHRA, CDR2 YSYEKL, per germline.

This clone was seen once. J is TRBJ2-1 and V is TRBV4-2; 11 nucleotides agree with TRBD1. Trimming took 1 base from V and 5 from J; bases not matched to a gene: 10. The germline gives CDR1 LGHNA, CDR2 YNFKEQ. This CDR3 is built from 18 residues. This CDR3 reads CASSQGETGTGGHNEQFF. The CDR3 DNA is TGTGCCAGCAGCCAAGGCGAAACGGGGACAGGGGGTCACAATGAGCAGTTCTTC.